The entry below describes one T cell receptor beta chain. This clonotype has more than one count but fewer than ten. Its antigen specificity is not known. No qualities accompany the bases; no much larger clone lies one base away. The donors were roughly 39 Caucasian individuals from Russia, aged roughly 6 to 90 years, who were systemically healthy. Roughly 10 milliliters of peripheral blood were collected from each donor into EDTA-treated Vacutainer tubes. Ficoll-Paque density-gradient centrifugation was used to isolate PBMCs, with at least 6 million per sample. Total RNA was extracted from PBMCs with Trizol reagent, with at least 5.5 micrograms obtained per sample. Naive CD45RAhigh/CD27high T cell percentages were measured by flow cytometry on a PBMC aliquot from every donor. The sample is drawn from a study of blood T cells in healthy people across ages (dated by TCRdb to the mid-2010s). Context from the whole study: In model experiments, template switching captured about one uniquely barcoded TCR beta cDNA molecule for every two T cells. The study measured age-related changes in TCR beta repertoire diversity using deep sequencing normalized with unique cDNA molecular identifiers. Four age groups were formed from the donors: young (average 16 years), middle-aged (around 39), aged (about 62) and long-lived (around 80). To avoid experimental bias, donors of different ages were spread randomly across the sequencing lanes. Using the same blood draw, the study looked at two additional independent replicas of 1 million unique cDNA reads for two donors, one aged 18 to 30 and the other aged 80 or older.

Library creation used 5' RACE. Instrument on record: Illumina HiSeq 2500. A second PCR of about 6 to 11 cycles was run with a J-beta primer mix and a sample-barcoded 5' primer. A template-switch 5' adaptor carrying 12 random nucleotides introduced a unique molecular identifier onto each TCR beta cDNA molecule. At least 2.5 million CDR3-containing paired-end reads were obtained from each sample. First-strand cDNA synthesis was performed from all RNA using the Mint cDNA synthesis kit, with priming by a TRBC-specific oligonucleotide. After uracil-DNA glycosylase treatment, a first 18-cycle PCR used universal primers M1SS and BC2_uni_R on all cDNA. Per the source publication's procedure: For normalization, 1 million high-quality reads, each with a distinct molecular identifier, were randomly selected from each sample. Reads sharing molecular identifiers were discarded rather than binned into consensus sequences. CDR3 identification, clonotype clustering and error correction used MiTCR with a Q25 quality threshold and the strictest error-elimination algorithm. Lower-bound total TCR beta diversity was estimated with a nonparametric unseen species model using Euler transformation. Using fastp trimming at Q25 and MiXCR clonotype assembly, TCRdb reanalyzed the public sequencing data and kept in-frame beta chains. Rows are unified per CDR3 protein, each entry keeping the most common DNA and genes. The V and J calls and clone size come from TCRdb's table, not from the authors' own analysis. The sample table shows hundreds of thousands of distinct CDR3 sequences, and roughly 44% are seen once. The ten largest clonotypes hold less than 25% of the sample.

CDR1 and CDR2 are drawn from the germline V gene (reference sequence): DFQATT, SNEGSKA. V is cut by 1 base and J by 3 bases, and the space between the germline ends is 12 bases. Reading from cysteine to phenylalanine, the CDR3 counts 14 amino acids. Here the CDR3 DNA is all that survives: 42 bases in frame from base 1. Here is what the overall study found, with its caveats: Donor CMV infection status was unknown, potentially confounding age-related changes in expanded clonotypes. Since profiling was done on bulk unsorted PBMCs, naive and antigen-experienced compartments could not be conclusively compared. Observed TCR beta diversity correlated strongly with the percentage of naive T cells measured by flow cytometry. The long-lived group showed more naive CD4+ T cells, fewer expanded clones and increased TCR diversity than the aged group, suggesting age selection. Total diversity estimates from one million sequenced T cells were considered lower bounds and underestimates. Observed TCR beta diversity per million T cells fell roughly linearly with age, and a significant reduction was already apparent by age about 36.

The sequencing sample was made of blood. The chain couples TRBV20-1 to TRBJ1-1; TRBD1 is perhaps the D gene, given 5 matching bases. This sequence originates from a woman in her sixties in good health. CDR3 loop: CSARVGGRDTEAFF. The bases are TGCAGTGCTAGAGTTGGGGGAAGGGACACTGAAGCTTTCTTT.